Each of the 25 T cell receptor beta chains below was sequenced from the same sample in a study of T-cell reconstitution after alpha-beta-depleted transplantation in children listed by TCRdb under 2016. Libraries were built with PCR. Data came from an Illumina HiSeq 2500. Molecular barcoding was employed in the preparation of TCR libraries, with unique molecular identifiers being used to normalize TCRbeta repertoire quantification. The public sequencing data were trimmed at Q25 with fastp and processed into clonotypes with MiXCR by TCRdb, which kept only in-frame beta chains. When rows share a CDR3 protein, they turn into one entry using the most common DNA and genes. In all, the sample holds fewer than 20,000 distinct CDR3 sequences, and approximately 5.3% of those were seen once. The ten largest clones add up to about 6.3% of the sample. Per the publication, the treatment or condition label means: allogeneic hematopoietic cell transplantation with graft depleted of TCRalphabeta T cells and CD19 B cells.

The specimen comprised PBMCs, sampled before TCRalphabeta/CD19-depleted stem cell transplant. These receptors all stem from a boy aged 5-17 years with acute lymphoblastic leukemia, due to receive a stem cell transplant.

There are many counts of this clonotype. The CDR3 region has the DNA TGCAGCGTTCTAACCCTCCGACCGGGTGGCTACACCTTC. Its translation is CSVLTLRPGGYTF. V is TRBV29-1 and J is TRBJ1-2; D not certain. CDR1 is SQVTM and CDR2 is ANQGSEA in the germline V gene. V was clipped by 5 bases and J by 7 bases, with 17 bases between them. CDR3 length: 13 amino acids. Full variable domain (outside the CDR3, taken from reference TRBV29-1 and TRBJ1-2): SAVISQKPSRDICQRGTSLTIQCQVDSQVTMMFWYRQQPGQSLTLIATANQGSEATYESGFVIDKFPISRPNLTFSTLTVSNMSPEDSSIYLCSVLTLRPGGYTFGSGTRLTVV.

This clonotype ranks as medium-sized. The J gene is TRBJ1-2, the V gene TRBV7-2; 10 nucleotides line up with TRBD1. CDR1 and CDR2 (germline): SGHTA, FQGNSA. J lost 5 bases, V lost 1 base, and 10 bases had no gene match. This CDR3 has 17 residues. The CDR3 DNA is TGTGCCAGCAGCTTAGGGATCGGGACAGGGGTCGGGTATGGCTACACCTTC. Amino acids: CASSLGIGTGVGYGYTF.

The table lists this clonotype with many counts. The rearrangement links TRBV6-6 to TRBJ1-2; no firm D call. V was cut by 5 bases and J by 6 bases, with 7 bases left in between. The CDR3 loop spans 11 amino acids. Germline CDR1 is MNHNY and CDR2 is SVGAGI (reference sequence). CDR3: CASSTTNGYTF. As DNA, the CDR3 is TGTGCCAGCAGTACGACAAATGGCTACACCTTC.

This clonotype was seen ten or more times. The rearrangement uses TRBV28 and TRBJ2-7; 7 bases map to TRBD1. Germline-derived CDR1 and CDR2 are MDHEN and SYDVKM. After removal of 7 bases from V and 0 bases from J, the junction contained 9 bases not matched to a gene. The CDR3 extends over 15 amino acids. CDR3 sequence: CASTGDRESSYEQYF. CDR3 sequence (DNA): TGTGCCAGCACCGGAGACAGGGAGAGCTCCTACGAGCAGTACTTC.

This clonotype was detected ten times or more. The chain combines TRBV29-1 with TRBJ2-7; D may match TRBD1 or TRBD2 (5 bases each). V was pared by 5 bases and J by 2 bases, with 22 bases between. The CDR3 covers 16 residues. Germline assignment: CDR1 SQVTM and CDR2 ANQGSEA. The CDR3 reads CSVTGTASAIPYEQYF. The CDR3 nucleotides are TGCAGCGTTACCGGGACCGCGTCTGCTATCCCCTACGAGCAGTACTTC.

The rearrangement uses TRBV2 and TRBJ1-4, with D possibly matching TRBD1 (6 bases). The CDR3 covers 12 residues. Germline lookup yields CDR1 SNHLY and CDR2 FYNNEI. CDR3 sequence: CTRSHRAGKLFF. The DNA of the CDR3 is TGTACCCGCAGTCACAGGGCGGGAAAACTGTTTTTT. Complete variable domain (other parts from reference TRBV2 and TRBJ1-4): EPEVTQTPSHQVTQMGQEVILRCVPISNHLYFYWYRQILGQKVEFLVSFYNNEISEKSEIFDDQFSVERPDGSNFTLKIRSTKLEDSAMYFCTRSHRAGKLFFGSGTQLSVL.

This clonotype was found many times. The V and J genes are TRBV27 and TRBJ2-7; weak D call: TRBD1 (6 bases). The CDR3 extends over 13 amino acids. CDR1 and CDR2 from the germline V gene are MNHEY and SMNVEV (reference sequence). V was clipped by 6 bases and J by 2 bases, with 11 bases between them. CDR3 protein: CASRRHRAYEQYF. The DNA of the CDR3 is TGTGCCAGCAGACGCCACAGGGCCTACGAGCAGTACTTC.

This clonotype was counted at least ten times. V usage is TRBV5-1 and J usage is TRBJ2-1; 11 bases line up with TRBD1. The ends lost 3 bases at V and 8 bases at J; junction bases unmatched: 19. Germline values: CDR1 SGHRS, CDR2 YFSETQ. This CDR3 region has 19 residues. In DNA form, the CDR3 reads TGCGCCAGCAGCTCAGTGGGGGACAGGGGGGTCCTGAGGGGCGATGAGCAGTTCTTC. This codes for CASSSVGDRGVLRGDEQFF.

In this sample, this clonotype turned up many times. V usage is TRBV20-1 and J usage is TRBJ1-2, with D hard to call. Trimming pared 6 bases from V and 4 bases from J, leaving 15 bases between. The CDR3 totals 13 residues. Per the germline V gene, CDR1 is DFQATT and CDR2 is SNEGSKA (reference sequence). CDR3 DNA sequence: TGCAGTGCGGTCTCGGGGAGCGGCTATGGCTACACCTTC. The encoded protein is CSAVSGSGYGYTF.

This clonotype was seen ten or more times. The DNA of the CDR3 is TGTGCCAGCAGTGTGGACACCGGGGAGCTGTTTTTT. Protein: CASSVDTGELFF. This rearrangement joins TRBV28 to TRBJ2-2, with no clear D. Looked up from germline, CDR1 is MDHEN and CDR2 is SYDVKM. The CDR3 has 12 residues. Trimming pared 5 bases from V and 3 bases from J, leaving 4 bases between. The full variable domain, rest sourced from reference TRBV28 and TRBJ2-2, is DVKVTQSSRYLVKRTGEKVFLECVQDMDHENMFWYRQDPGLGLRLIYFSYDVKMKEKGDIPEGYSVSREKKERFSLILESASTNQTSMYLCASSVDTGELFFGEGSRLTVL.

This clonotype was observed many times. The chain joins TRBV5-5 to TRBJ2-2; 14 bases match TRBD2. The CDR3 is 16 amino acids. CDR1 and CDR2 (germline): SGHKS, YYEKEE (reference sequence). V shed 5 bases, J shed 1 base, and the junction held 1 base outside the gene matches. The DNA for the CDR3 is TGTGCCAGCAGTGGACTAGCGGGAGGGAACACCGGGGAGCTGTTTTTT. Translated, it gives CASSGLAGGNTGELFF.

In this sample, this clonotype turned up many times. This chain connects TRBV10-3 to TRBJ2-3; D unresolved. CDR1 and CDR2 from the germline V gene are ENHRY and SYGVKD. V lost 3 bases and J 4 bases, leaving 5 bases between the germline ends. The CDR3 runs 12 residues. The chain's CDR3 is CAISEVADTQYF. The DNA for the CDR3 is TGTGCCATCAGTGAAGTAGCAGATACGCAGTATTTT.

This clonotype was counted many times. The V gene is TRBV7-9, the J gene TRBJ2-1; TRBD1 is a possible D gene (5 bases). The CDR3 totals 11 residues. The germline V and J ends were trimmed by 8 bases and 9 bases, with 11 bases remaining between them. The germline V gene encodes CDR1 SEHNR and CDR2 FQNEAQ (reference sequence). The CDR3 region has the DNA TGTGCCAGCCAGGGAATGGGTGAGCAGTTCTTC. Translating gives CASQGMGEQFF.

This clonotype occurred many times. The chain uses TRBV10-2 and TRBJ2-3; 8 bases match TRBD2. Germline-derived CDR1 and CDR2 are WSHSY and SAAADI. This CDR3 is 16 amino acids long. The V and J ends lost 10 bases and 2 bases, in that order; junction bases with no gene match: 14. Here the CDR3 reads CATNGVAGLNTDTQYF. The CDR3 DNA reads TGCGCCACCAACGGGGTAGCGGGGCTAAACACAGATACGCAGTATTTT.

This clonotype has a count of ten or more. The chain joins TRBV7-9 to TRBJ2-3; TRBD2 is a possible D gene (6 bases). Germline CDR1 reads SEHNR; CDR2 reads FQNEAQ (reference sequence). CDR3 length equals 16 residues. Trimming shortened V by 5 bases and J by 6 bases, and 21 bases separated the two germline ends. The DNA for the CDR3 is TGTGCCAGCAGCAACAACCGGGGCGGAGGGACGGATACGCAGTATTTT. It encodes CASSNNRGGGTDTQYF. The full variable domain, in which reference TRBV7-9 and TRBJ2-3 provide the parts outside the CDR3, is DTGVSQNPRHKITKRGQNVTFRCDPISEHNRLYWYRQTLGQGPEFLTYFQNEAQLEKSRLLSDRFSAERPKGSFSTLEIQRTEQGDSAMYLCASSNNRGGGTDTQYFGPGTRLTVL.

This clonotype was observed many times. The rearrangement uses TRBV7-8 and TRBJ2-1, with 7 bases lining up with TRBD2. Germline CDR1 reads SGHVS; CDR2 reads FQNEAQ. The CDR3 contains 16 residues. Trimming took 2 bases from V and 4 from J; bases not matched to a gene: 8. The CDR3: CASSLPWAGDYNEQFF. The CDR3 nucleotides read TGTGCCAGCAGCTTACCATGGGCGGGGGATTACAATGAGCAGTTCTTC.

J is TRBJ1-6 and V is TRBV2; D remains ambiguous. The germline CDR1 and CDR2 sequences are SNHLY and FYNNEI. CDR3 length: 15 amino acids. Here the CDR3 reads CTFCLGIPNNSPLHF. CDR3 DNA sequence: TGTACCTTCTGTTTAGGGATACCCAATAATTCACCCCTCCACTTT.

Many counts were recorded for this clonotype. The chain employs TRBV12-3 or TRBV12-4 and TRBJ2-3, with 10 bases fitting TRBD2. The V gene end was trimmed by 11 bases and the J gene end by 4 bases; junction bases not matched to a gene: 21. The CDR3 runs 18 residues. Here the CDR3 DNA reads TGTGCCTTCAGTCCCCCTTCTAGCGGGGGCCTCCCGGCAGATACGCAGTATTTT. Protein sequence: CAFSPPSSGGLPADTQYF.

This sequence joins TRBV30 and TRBJ1-1; D gene uncertain. V lost 0 bases and J 1 base, leaving 9 bases between the germline ends. The germline V gene encodes CDR1 GTSNPN and CDR2 SVGIG (reference sequence). The CDR3 runs to 14 residues. DNA for the CDR3: TGTGCCTGGAGTGTTGTCGGTAAGAACACTGAAGCTTTCTTT. Its protein product is CAWSVVGKNTEAFF.

This clonotype was detected many times. J is TRBJ1-6 and V is TRBV7-8; the D gene is possibly TRBD1 (5 bases). The V end was cut by 3 bases, the J end by 0 bases, with 12 bases between. The CDR3 contains 17 residues. CDR1 SGHVS and CDR2 FQNEAQ come from the germline V gene. CDR3 sequence: CASSLGGLSSYNSPLHF. In DNA, the CDR3 is TGTGCCAGCAGCTTGGGGGGGTTGAGCTCCTATAATTCACCCCTCCACTTT.

This clonotype was seen repeatedly, ten times or more. J is TRBJ1-1 and V is TRBV3-1; D possibly corresponds to TRBD1 (5 bases). The CDR3 consists of 14 residues. CDR1 and CDR2 from the germline V gene are LGHDT and YNNKEL (reference sequence). The V end was cut by 5 bases, the J end by 5 bases, with 15 bases between. CDR3 loop: CASSSIVGPTEAFF. The CDR3, as DNA: TGTGCCAGCAGCTCGATCGTGGGGCCGACTGAAGCTTTCTTT.

This clonotype was observed at least ten times. J is TRBJ1-5 and V is TRBV3-1; D might be TRBD1 (5 bases). Per germline, CDR1 LGHDT and CDR2 YNNKEL (reference sequence). Trimming pared 1 base from V and 1 base from J, leaving 8 bases between. This CDR3 spans 15 amino acids. Here the CDR3 DNA reads TGTGCCAGCAGCCAAGGGGGCTTGAGCAATCAGCCCCAGCATTTT. This translates into CASSQGGLSNQPQHF.

In this sample, this clonotype turned up many times. CDR3 region: CASRPLAGEAYEQYF. The CDR3 DNA follows: TGTGCCAGCAGACCTCTAGCGGGAGAGGCGTACGAGCAGTACTTC. V gene TRBV6-1 combines with J gene TRBJ2-7; TRBD2 aligns across 10 bases. This CDR3 region has 15 residues. Unmatched junction bases numbered 9, after V lost 6 bases and J lost 4 bases. CDR1 MNHNS and CDR2 SASEGT come from the germline V gene.

This clonotype was seen at least ten times. This chain uses TRBV4-1 with TRBJ1-1; possibly TRBD1 for D (5 bases). The CDR3 runs 14 residues. V dropped 0 bases and J dropped 4 bases, with 9 bases sitting between them. The germline CDR1 and CDR2 sequences are MGHRA and YSYEKL. CDR3 coding DNA: TGCGCCAGCAGCCAAGAACAGGCAACCACTGAAGCTTTCTTT. Amino acids: CASSQEQATTEAFF.

This clonotype was seen repeatedly, ten times or more. The chain uses TRBV28 and TRBJ2-6; D is uncertain. This CDR3 contains 14 residues. Trimming took 7 bases from V and 0 from J, leaving 7 bases between them. The germline V gene has CDR1 MDHEN and CDR2 SYDVKM. The CDR3 coding sequence is TGTGCCAGCAACGCTCACTCTGGGGCCAACGTCCTGACTTTC. This translates into CASNAHSGANVLTF.